The present entry profiles one TCR beta chain with its context. Its matching antigen is unknown. Time point in this sample: week 47, end of study. Doses consisted of 300 ug of mutant IDH1 20-mer peptide each, paired with topical imiquimod. The data belong to a study of a mutant IDH1 vaccine in newly diagnosed glioma. Study-wide results and caveats: Of all patients, 93.3% showed vaccine-induced immune responses.

CDR3 length: 16 amino acids. Germline lookup yields CDR1 MNHNS and CDR2 SASEGT. V lost 4 bases, J lost 0 bases, and 4 bases stayed unmatched. Repertoires were generated with immunoSEQ multiplex PCR, while TCRdb's copy carries only in-frame clones and drops some. In the table there are about 56,000 clones, about 80% of which are singletons. The sequence derives from a man aged 50-60 years with glioma. The sequences come from PBMCs, collected from a glioma patient whose treatment included an IDH1 peptide vaccine. This chain joins TRBV6-1 and TRBJ1-4; 8 nucleotides line up with TRBD1. The DNA for the CDR3 is TGTGCCAGCAGTGCACAACAGGGGGCAACTAATGAAAAACTGTTTTTT. As protein: CASSAQQGATNEKLFF.